These T cell receptor beta chains were read from a single sample in a study of cytomegalovirus exposure and HLA in healthy donors. Assay used: immunoSEQ multiplex PCR; TCRdb lists only in-frame clones, some missing. This sample has roughly 240,000 clones; 82% occur once, and the top ten carry approximately 5.3%. Specimen: PBMCs. The receptors derive from a middle-aged woman in good health and CMV-seropositive. Both conserved end residues are part of each CDR3. Each record gives: V gene, J gene, CDR3 protein.

>TRBV11-3|TRBJ1-2
CASSLEPTAPYGYTF
>TRBV7-7|TRBJ2-7
CASSLDPGRGYEQYF
>TRBV2|TRBJ1-2
CASSPGSPTF
>TRBV28|TRBJ2-3
CASSSGTSGSDTQYF
>TRBV27|TRBJ1-4
CASTRQGGNEKLFF
>TRBV19|TRBJ2-3
CASSIGIRLAVSTDTQYF
>TRBV7-2|TRBJ1-1
CASSLTGDTEAFF
>TRBV28|TRBJ2-1
CASSSRQDSYNEQFF
>TRBV6-5|TRBJ2-7
CASWEGTRPVYEQYF
>TRBV13|TRBJ2-5
CASSLTRLAGVKEVETQYF
>TRBV15|TRBJ2-7
CATSSSGLAGAYEQYF
>TRBV7-9|TRBJ1-4
CASSLQGAGEKLFF
>TRBV5-1|TRBJ2-1
CASSLALSVYNEQFF
>TRBV9|TRBJ2-7
CASSVGAGGSYEQYF
>TRBV7-9|TRBJ1-1
CASSFLRENTEAFF
>TRBV7-9|TRBJ2-7
CASIGQGTYEQYF
>TRBV5-1|TRBJ2-1
CASRTPGLAGVEQFF
>TRBV9|TRBJ1-1
CASSVADGLFNTEAFF
>TRBV30|TRBJ2-7
CAWSPVALAGKLEQYF
>TRBV11-3|TRBJ2-3
CASSLSGSIVRGQYF
>TRBV30|TRBJ2-1
CAWTQQGIGVNEQFF
>TRBV4-3|TRBJ2-3
CASSQDSGRASLDLPDTQYF
>TRBV11-3|TRBJ2-1
CASSLVRGSPNVDEQFF
>TRBV30|TRBJ1-2
CAWSVNVYSNYGYTF
>TRBV7-8|TRBJ1-3
CASSLARVPGIRNTIYF
>TRBV19|TRBJ2-1
CASTVGLQKNNEQFF
>TRBV7-6|TRBJ1-1
CASSLGLGTGDTEAFF
>TRBV2|.
CASREERMTYEQYF
>TRBV6-5|TRBJ1-5
CASSVQVSNQPQHF
>TRBV7-2|TRBJ2-1
CASSFRDISYNEQFF
>TRBV5-6|TRBJ1-5
CASSLGGAWGNQPQHF
>TRBV7-2|TRBJ2-7
CASSLGSGAFYEQYF
>TRBV2|TRBJ2-3
CASRQGRGTDTQYF
>TRBV10-3|TRBJ1-1
CAIRAGGNTEAFF
>TRBV2|TRBJ2-3
CASSEGIRGTDTQYF
>TRBV18|TRBJ1-4
CASSPDRAHEKLFF
>TRBV27|TRBJ1-2
CASSRTGTGEYGYTF